This note documents a single T cell receptor beta chain sequence. The antigen is unknown. This specimen belongs to a study of OX40 agonist ivuxolimab in advanced cancers. Regarding the study as a whole: Circulating CD4+ and CD8+ T cells showed clonal expansion by week 6 at 0.1 to 3.0 mg/kg.

In germline, CDR1 is SGHAT, CDR2 FQNNGV. The CDR3 extends over 19 amino acids. V was shortened by 2 bases and J by 0 bases, with 22 bases between the two germline ends. Using immunoSEQ multiplex PCR, the repertoire was profiled, and TCRdb retains in-frame clones only, with some absent. The sample has about 77,000 clones, about 94% seen once. The chain links TRBV11-2 to TRBJ1-1; D is perhaps TRBD1 (6 bases). The source material was CD4+ or CD8+ T cells sorted from blood, sampled in a trial of the OX40 agonist ivuxolimab. The TCR sequence derives from an adult with an advanced solid tumor such as melanoma, head and neck, liver or kidney cancer. The CDR3 DNA reads TGTGCCAGCAGCTTATACTCGGCATTGTCAGGGGCGGTGAACACTGAAGCTTTCTTT. It is translated as CASSLYSALSGAVNTEAFF.